The clone carrying this T cell receptor beta chain was seen a few times. Germline V CDR1 and CDR2: MNHEY, SMNVEV (reference sequence). J lost 3 bases, V lost 6 bases, and 16 bases had no gene match. The length of the CDR3 is 17 residues. The sample originates from a study of beta chain features in type 1 diabetes. Every isolated RNA sample was fully reverse transcribed, so sequencing captured expressed TCRB transcripts. Sequenced naive, central memory and regulatory T cell samples produced an average of roughly 3.9 million reads. Libraries were prepared by immunoSEQ multiplex PCR; TCRdb keeps only in-frame clonotypes and omits some of them. The table lists about 270,000 clones, 14% of them singletons.

This clonotype was sampled from a woman aged 40 to 50 in good health. The sequencing sample was made of naive CD4+ T cells from blood. V and J are TRBV27 and TRBJ2-5; 7 bases agree with TRBD1. CDR3: CASSLRSVGTVKETQYF. For the CDR3, the DNA is TGTGCCAGCAGCTTACGGAGTGTCGGGACAGTAAAAGAGACCCAGTACTTC.